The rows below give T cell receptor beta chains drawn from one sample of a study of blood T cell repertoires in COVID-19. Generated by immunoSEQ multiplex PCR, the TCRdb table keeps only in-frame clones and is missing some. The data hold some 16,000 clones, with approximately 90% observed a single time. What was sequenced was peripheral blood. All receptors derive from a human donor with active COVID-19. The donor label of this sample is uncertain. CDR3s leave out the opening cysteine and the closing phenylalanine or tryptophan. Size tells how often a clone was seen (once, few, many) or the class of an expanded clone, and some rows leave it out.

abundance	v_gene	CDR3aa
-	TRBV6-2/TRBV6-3	ASSYLSGGVLDTQY
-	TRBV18	ASSPQGMNTEAF
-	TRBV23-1	ASSQCPSNATRLQETQY
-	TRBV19	ASSTRGGPPPGDEQF
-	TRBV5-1	ASSPGLNNSPLH
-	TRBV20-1	SASRAWSGRGYGYT
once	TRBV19	ASGWGGGDNEQF
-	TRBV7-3	ASSWTTSGVGNEQF
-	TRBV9	ASSATAQSSYEQY
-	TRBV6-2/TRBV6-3	ASSYPGVANYGYT
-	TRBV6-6	AIAGQGYTGELF
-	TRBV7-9	ASSLPQGIETGELF
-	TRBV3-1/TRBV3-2	ASRRRMPGHGTSGGNHTDTQY
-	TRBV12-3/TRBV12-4	ASSKSGGGKF
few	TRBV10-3	AISAQAGGLDEQF
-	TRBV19	ASSILAGGPDTQY
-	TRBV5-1	ASSLGGPGANVLT
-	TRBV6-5	ASSYNRQGRLGYT
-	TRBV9	ASSVRGAGGFYEQY
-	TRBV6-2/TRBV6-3	ASSTGSRTSEAF
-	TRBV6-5	ASLLVQYSNQPQH
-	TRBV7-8	ASSLWGVGWTNNEQF
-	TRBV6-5	ASSYGGAAQETQY
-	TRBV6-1	ASSEGLPPDNEQF
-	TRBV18	ASSPGLTDYGYT
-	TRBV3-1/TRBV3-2	ASSHGVSEAF
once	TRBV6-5	ASWTLAGGPETQY
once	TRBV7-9	ASSPDRGSQNIQY
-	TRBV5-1	ASSLGQGAEAF
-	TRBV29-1	SVWGGGTNEKLF
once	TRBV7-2	ASSARRGSSYNEQF
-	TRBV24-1	ATSDLGGGRTGELF
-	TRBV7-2	ASSLAPSRGDEQY
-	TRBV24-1	ATSDSTGTGGHQPQH
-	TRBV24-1	ATSGDTNNSPLH
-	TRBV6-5	ASSYSGGSLGGYT
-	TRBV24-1	ATSDPGSGGGYSTDTQY
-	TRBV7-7	ASSPPGLLTETQY
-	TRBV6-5	ASRPTIGVFYEQY
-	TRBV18	ASSPPGTGEKLF
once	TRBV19	ASSPYGEAGLRNEQF
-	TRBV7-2	ASSPDQTGYLGGYT
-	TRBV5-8	ASSLARGGRNEQF
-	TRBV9	ASSVVGRPDEKLF
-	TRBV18	ASSPRQGESHEQF
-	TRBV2	ASRLRLAGLLAGSYNEQF
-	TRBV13	ASSLGLGTGVGYT
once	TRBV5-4	ASSLAGGFKNNEQF
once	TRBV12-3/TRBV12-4	ASSYGNTEAF
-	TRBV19	ASTTGGYGYT
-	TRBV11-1	ASSLAGPAEQY
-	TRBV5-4	ASSLLAGVQF
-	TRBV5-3	ARSLVRAGGVRVNTEAF
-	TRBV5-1	ASSLHTAGNTIY
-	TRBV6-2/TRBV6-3	ASSHRARGPGELF
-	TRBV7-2	ASSAPSGSTDTQY
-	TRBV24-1	AIMGQTTDTQY
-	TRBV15	ATSQPQGRGLNEQY
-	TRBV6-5	ASRSAGAEAF
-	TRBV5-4	ASSTWTGRTEKLF